One TCR beta chain is described in this entry. These data belong to a study of cytomegalovirus exposure and HLA in healthy donors. About the research overall: A prior analysis found 100 million to 140 million unique TCR beta sequences from 170 million or so T cells. Early release data held around 80 million unique TCRs from HLA-typed donors.

Germline assignment: CDR1 LNHDA and CDR2 SQIVND (reference sequence). This CDR3 contains 17 residues. Trimming shortened V by 3 bases and J by 1 base, and 18 bases separated the two germline ends. The PCR made use of 60 Vbeta and 13 Jbeta primers. Assay: immunoSEQ multiplex PCR; the TCRdb copy retains only in-frame clones and omits some. The sample lists around 180,000 clones, approximately 85% occurring once. This TCR derives from a girl aged 10-17 years in good health and CMV-seropositive. The chain has TRBV19 and TRBJ1-1; D remains ambiguous. The material sequenced was PBMCs. The CDR3 loop is CASSIREGRSPNTEAFF. In DNA, the CDR3 is TGTGCCAGTAGTATTCGGGAGGGCAGGTCCCCGAACACTGAAGCTTTCTTT.